This is a list of T cell receptor beta chains from one sample in a study of cytomegalovirus exposure and HLA in healthy donors. Profiling relied on immunoSEQ multiplex PCR, and the TCRdb table lists in-frame clones only, not all of them. The sample lists 150,000 to 200,000 clones, approximately 81% occurring once. Source material: PBMCs. These receptors came from a man between 45 and 60 years old in good health and CMV-seropositive. Each CDR3 is given with its conserved first and last residue. Fields, in order: D gene, V gene, J gene, CDR3 protein. A D gene is named only where the DNA matches it firmly.

>NA|TRBV6-5|TRBJ1-2
CASSLVDAGYNGYTF
>TRBD2|TRBV4-3|TRBJ2-1
CASSQGFSGRPSYNEQFF
>TRBD1|TRBV11-2|TRBJ2-2
CASRTTGAGGELFF
>NA|TRBV5-6|TRBJ1-3
CASSLIQSSGNTIYF
>NA|TRBV5-4|TRBJ2-3
CASSLAPTGADTQYF
>TRBD1|TRBV19|TRBJ1-5
CASSPRTGQSQPQHF
>NA|TRBV4-1|TRBJ2-5
CASSQPGRGRAQETQYF
>NA|TRBV19|TRBJ2-3
CASSTLTKAQYF
>TRBD1|TRBV5-6|TRBJ1-1
CASSLVWQGGTEAFF
>NA|TRBV6-5|TRBJ1-6
CASRGTVPDNSPLHF
>NA|TRBV6-5|TRBJ2-1
CASSYRRSSYNEQFF
>TRBD1|TRBV11-2|TRBJ2-3
CASSPGQAVTQYF
>NA|TRBV23-1|TRBJ1-1
CASTPSDSNTEAFF
>TRBD2|TRBV10-3|TRBJ2-3
CAISGRGTSAADTQYF
>TRBD2|TRBV4-2|TRBJ2-7
CASSLGTSGRAVDEQYF
>NA|TRBV28|TRBJ1-1
CASSLAPPRGAFF
>NA|TRBV5-1|TRBJ2-2
CASSLDSYNTGELFF
>NA|TRBV18|TRBJ1-4
CASSPGPDEKLFF
>NA|TRBV16|TRBJ2-7
CASSHRTATYEQYF
>TRBD2|TRBV28|TRBJ2-1
CASSGQREGRYPYNEQFF
>TRBD1|TRBV7-2|TRBJ1-2
CASSLQTGGYGYTF
>NA|TRBV4-3|TRBJ2-6
CASSPGGSGANVLTF
>TRBD1|TRBV7-9|TRBJ2-2
CASSPRQGRAGELFF
>NA|TRBV2|TRBJ2-7
CASSEETGSHEQYF
>NA|TRBV2|TRBJ2-2
CASRGGGQIAGELFF
>NA|TRBV6-5|TRBJ2-7
CASSYSRSSYEQYF
>TRBD1|TRBV6-5|TRBJ1-3
CASSQTTGVGNTIYF
>NA|TRBV7-9|TRBJ2-7
CASSLDRNYEQYF
>TRBD1|TRBV5-5|TRBJ1-4
CASSLGQGAYNEKLFF
>TRBD2|TRBV4-1|TRBJ2-1
CASSQASSGSYNEQFF
>NA|TRBV11-1|TRBJ2-1
CASSLGLFPESEQFF
>TRBD2|TRBV5-6|TRBJ2-4
CASSFSGTKNIQYF
>NA|TRBV4-3|TRBJ2-3
CASSQEGGPDTQYF
>TRBD1|TRBV6-6|TRBJ1-3
CASSPGTGPRGTIYF
>TRBD1|TRBV27|TRBJ1-2
CASSGQDYGYTF
>TRBD2|TRBV5-1|TRBJ2-5
CASSLARLTSGNFTQETQYF
>NA|TRBV5-1|TRBJ1-1
CASSPTGTGANTEAFF
>TRBD1|TRBV9|TRBJ2-3
CASSLTRNLGQASDTQYF
>NA|TRBV2|TRBJ1-5
CASSDYLQNQPQHF
>TRBD1|TRBV2|TRBJ2-5
CASRGARGSQETQYF
>TRBD2|TRBV27|TRBJ2-2
CASSSPGLAGQGTGELFF
>TRBD1|TRBV7-9|TRBJ1-1
CASSYGTGGVGTEAFF
>NA|TRBV6-1|TRBJ1-3
CASSGRPERGNTIYF
>TRBD1|TRBV28|TRBJ2-5
CASSLGAGGSEGETQYF
>NA|TRBV19|TRBJ2-2
CASSWSTGELFF
>NA|TRBV7-2|TRBJ2-1
CASSLEGEQFF
>NA|TRBV14|TRBJ2-3
CASSQNLGGADTQYF
>TRBD2|TRBV2|TRBJ2-4
CASSDPSGGDIQYF
>NA|TRBV30|TRBJ2-5
CAWSVRRSQETQYF
>NA|TRBV5-6|TRBJ2-7
CASSQAYEQYF
>NA|TRBV27|TRBJ2-3
CATLDRADTQYF
>TRBD2|TRBV7-2|TRBJ2-2
CASSPTAGTGELFF
>NA|TRBV12-2|TRBJ2-1
CASRLARASGPLASYNEQFF
>NA|TRBV7-2|TRBJ1-1
CASRLRGFATEAFF
>TRBD2|TRBV18|TRBJ2-1
CASSPSTTSATINEQFF
>NA|TRBV30|TRBJ2-2
CAWSYIPPSGELFF
>NA|TRBV30|TRBJ1-5
CAWSSRVSNQPQHF
>NA|TRBV9|TRBJ2-4
CASSRHGNIQYF
>TRBD1|TRBV18|TRBJ1-4
CASSPLGQGAGDEKLFF
>TRBD2|TRBV4-2|TRBJ2-5
CASSQGGTSGGAGETQYF